These 22 T cell receptor beta chains came from one sample sequenced in a study of identical twins. TCRdb re-called the 5' RACE reads with MiXCR, one entry per CDR3 protein. The table records 310,000 or so distinct CDR3 sequences, about 8.3% of them present only once. Another study also made use of these data, one on yellow fever vaccine responses in identical twins.

Material for sequencing was memory (CD45RO+) T cells sorted from blood. These receptors were taken from a woman in her late teens or twenties in good health.

Written as DNA, the CDR3 is TGTGCCACCTCGGGACTCCAAGAGACCCAGTACTTC. Its protein is CATSGLQETQYF. V and J are TRBV10-3 and TRBJ2-5; perhaps TRBD2 as D (6 bases). Germline-derived CDR1 and CDR2 are ENHRY and SYGVKD. V gave up 10 bases and J gave up 1 base, with 10 bases separating them. The CDR3 has 12 amino acids.

This clonotype was detected ten times or more. V gene TRBV12-3 or TRBV12-4 combines with J gene TRBJ1-5, with D unresolved. V dropped 7 bases and J dropped 4 bases, with 11 bases sitting between them. The CDR3 runs 13 residues. CDR3 residues: CASTSDWNQPQHF. In DNA form, the CDR3 reads TGTGCCAGCACCTCAGATTGGAATCAGCCCCAGCATTTT.

The genes are TRBV2 and TRBJ1-6, with 10 bases matching TRBD1. Germline values: CDR1 SNHLY, CDR2 FYNNEI. The trim removed 11 bases at V and 3 bases at J, leaving 4 bases unmatched. The CDR3 covers 14 residues. CDR3 in DNA: TGTGCCGGACAGGGGGTGGACTATAATTCACCCCTCCACTTT. Translating gives CAGQGVDYNSPLHF.

The chain recombines TRBV18 with TRBJ1-2; D unresolved. V was shortened by 5 bases and J by 3 bases, with 10 bases between the two germline ends. The CDR3 contains 13 residues. CDR1 and CDR2 from the germline V gene are KGHSH and LQKENI. Here the CDR3 DNA reads TGTGCCAGCTCAACGACGGAATACTATGGCTACACCTTC. It yields the protein CASSTTEYYGYTF.

This clonotype has more than one count but fewer than ten. The V gene is TRBV4-1, the J gene TRBJ2-7; 12 nucleotides align to TRBD2. The CDR3 loop spans 15 amino acids. The V and J ends lost 4 bases and 6 bases, in that order; junction bases with no gene match: 7. Germline-derived CDR1 and CDR2 are MGHRA and YSYEKL. In DNA form, the CDR3 reads TGCGCCAGCAGCCCACGGACTAGCGGGGACATCGAGCAGTACTTC. Its translation: CASSPRTSGDIEQYF.

In this sample, this clonotype turned up a few times. For the CDR3, the DNA is TGTGCCAGCAGTGAGACGGGACTAGCGGGATCCTACAATGAGCAGTTCTTC. Its protein is CASSETGLAGSYNEQFF. The rearrangement joins TRBV2 to TRBJ2-1; 13 positions match TRBD2. This CDR3 comprises 17 residues. Germline V gives CDR1 SNHLY, CDR2 FYNNEI. V shed 3 bases and J 1 base; nucleotides not matched to a gene: 3. The full variable domain, with the rest looked up from reference TRBV2 and TRBJ2-1, is EPEVTQTPSHQVTQMGQEVILRCVPISNHLYFYWYRQILGQKVEFLVSFYNNEISEKSEIFDDQFSVERPDGSNFTLKIRSTKLEDSAMYFCASSETGLAGSYNEQFFGPGTRLTVL.

This clonotype was counted only a few times. The chain has TRBV3-1 and TRBJ2-3, with a possible D match to TRBD2 (5 bases). Germline V gene sequence: CDR1 LGHDT, CDR2 YNNKEL (reference sequence). This CDR3 spans 14 amino acids. V was clipped by 1 base and J by 6 bases, with 11 bases between them. In DNA form, the CDR3 reads TGTGCCAGCAGCCAAGTTCTAGCCGCGGATACGCAGTATTTT. Protein: CASSQVLAADTQYF.

In this sample, this clonotype turned up a few times. The CDR3, as DNA: TGTGCCAGCAGCGGGGGGGGTGGGTCCTACAATGAGCAGTTCTTC. It encodes CASSGGGGSYNEQFF. The rearrangement joins TRBV11-3 to TRBJ2-1, with 7 bases fitting TRBD2. Germline CDR1 is SGHNT and CDR2 is YENEEA. The CDR3 is 15 amino acids. V dropped 5 bases and J dropped 1; count of bases not matched to a gene: 5.

There are a few counts of this clonotype. This chain uses TRBV6-1 with TRBJ1-6; TRBD1 might be the D (5 bases). Germline values: CDR1 MNHNS, CDR2 SASEGT. V lost 6 bases and J 7 bases, leaving 16 bases between the germline ends. The CDR3 has 15 residues. CDR3 sequence (DNA): TGTGCCAGCAGACCGACCGGGACGGGGAATTCACCCCTCCACTTT. Translating it yields CASRPTGTGNSPLHF.

This clonotype was seen ten or more times. The chain employs TRBV6-1 and TRBJ1-5; 7 bases match TRBD1. In germline, CDR1 is MNHNS, CDR2 SASEGT. The length of the CDR3 is 14 residues. Trimming at V came to 4 bases and at J to 4 bases, leaving 4 bases not matched to a gene. This CDR3 reads CASSVGTENQPQHF. In nucleotides, the CDR3 is TGTGCCAGCAGTGTTGGGACAGAGAATCAGCCCCAGCATTTT.

This chain uses TRBV18 with TRBJ2-2; 7 bases agree with TRBD2. Germline V gene lookup returns CDR1 KGHSH and CDR2 LQKENI. The CDR3 is made up of 16 amino acids. Unmatched junction bases numbered 6, after V lost 5 bases and J lost 0 bases. CDR3 protein: CASSTQSGTNTGELFF. The CDR3 nucleotides are TGTGCCAGCTCAACACAGAGCGGGACGAACACCGGGGAGCTGTTTTTT.

This chain joins TRBV12-3 or TRBV12-4 and TRBJ1-5, with a weak D call TRBD1 (5 bases). Trimming stripped 6 bases from V and 6 bases from J, with 12 bases between. The CDR3 sequence is 13 residues long. The DNA of the CDR3 is TGTGCCAGCAGCAGACAGCTTAGTCAGCCCCAGCATTTT. Protein product: CASSRQLSQPQHF.

V and J are TRBV11-2 and TRBJ2-2, with TRBD2 matching over 12 bases. CDR1 SGHAT and CDR2 FQNNGV come from the germline V gene. This CDR3 comprises 17 residues. The V segment lost 5 bases and the J segment 7 bases; nucleotides outside the gene matches: 11. CDR3 residues: CASSATSGSRRFGELFF. The DNA for the CDR3 is TGTGCCAGCAGCGCGACTAGCGGGAGCCGCCGGTTCGGGGAGCTGTTTTTT.

This clonotype has a handful of counts. CDR3 in DNA: TGTGCCAGTAGCGGGACTAGCGGGAGGGCAGCATATGAGCAGTTCTTC. It translates to CASSGTSGRAAYEQFF. The V and J genes are TRBV19 and TRBJ2-1, with 16 bases lining up with TRBD2. V shed 6 bases and J 8 bases; nucleotides not matched to a gene: 7. The length of the CDR3 is 16 residues. From germline, CDR1 is LNHDA and CDR2 SQIVND (reference sequence).

This clonotype came up many times. Mismatch with germline at one junction end may stem from a read error. This chain uses TRBV3-1 with TRBJ2-2; D unresolved. Germline V gives CDR1 LGHDT, CDR2 YNNKEL (reference sequence). The CDR3 spans 13 residues. The CDR3 spells CASSHVNSGELFF. For the CDR3, the DNA is TGTGCCAGCAGCCACGTAAACAGCGGGGAGCTGTTTTTT.

This clonotype has at least ten counts. This chain connects TRBV5-1 to TRBJ2-1; 7 bases are a match to TRBD2. Trimming cost V 4 bases and J 2 bases; bases outside gene matches: 3. In germline, CDR1 is SGHRS, CDR2 YFSETQ. CDR3 length equals 14 residues. The CDR3 protein is CASSKGTTYNEQFF. CDR3 bases: TGCGCCAGCAGCAAGGGGACTACCTACAATGAGCAGTTCTTC.

The sample holds many counts of this clonotype. The V call is TRBV11-2, the J call TRBJ2-3; D is undetermined. Trimming removed 0 bases from V and 2 bases from J, with 6 bases in between. CDR1 and CDR2 (germline): SGHAT, FQNNGV. The CDR3 length is 14 residues. CDR3 sequence: CASSLDGPTDTQYF. As DNA, the CDR3 is TGTGCCAGCAGCTTAGACGGACCCACAGATACGCAGTATTTT.

Many counts were recorded for this clonotype. The chain has TRBV7-9 and TRBJ1-1; D is perhaps TRBD1 (6 bases). Germline V gives CDR1 SEHNR, CDR2 FQNEAQ (reference sequence). This CDR3 spans 17 amino acids. Between the trimmed V and J ends, which lost 5 bases and 4 bases, there was a span of 23 bases. This CDR3 reads CASSRWAGDGWTTEAFF. DNA for the CDR3: TGTGCCAGCAGCAGGTGGGCAGGGGATGGTTGGACCACTGAAGCTTTCTTT.

The chain has TRBV14 and TRBJ2-7, with a weak D call TRBD1 (5 bases). Germline V gene data show CDR1 as SGHDN and CDR2 as FVKESK. The CDR3 is made up of 13 amino acids. The ends were cut back, 4 bases at V and 5 bases at J, with 12 bases in the middle. The CDR3: CASSPWAGNEQYV. DNA of the CDR3: TGTGCCAGCAGCCCCTGGGCAGGGAACGAGCAGTACGTC.

This clonotype was seen at least ten times. V usage is TRBV7-9 and J usage is TRBJ2-5; no reliable D call. CDR1 and CDR2 (germline): SEHNR, FQNEAQ (reference sequence). Trimming shortened V by 5 bases and J by 4 bases, and 17 bases separated the two germline ends. The CDR3 has 15 residues. Here the CDR3 reads CASSGTNRILETQYF. The CDR3 DNA sequence: TGTGCCAGCAGCGGCACGAACAGAATACTAGAGACCCAGTACTTC. The full variable domain, with the rest looked up from reference TRBV7-9 and TRBJ2-5, is DTGVSQNPRHKITKRGQNVTFRCDPISEHNRLYWYRQTLGQGPEFLTYFQNEAQLEKSRLLSDRFSAERPKGSFSTLEIQRTEQGDSAMYLCASSGTNRILETQYFGPGTRLLVL.

The genes are TRBV2 and TRBJ2-3; 10 nucleotides line up with TRBD2. From germline, CDR1 is SNHLY and CDR2 FYNNEI. V lost 5 bases, J lost 6 bases, and 11 bases stayed unmatched. The CDR3 extends over 16 amino acids. CDR3 sequence: CASSITRAGGPDTQYF. The CDR3 nucleotides are TGTGCCAGCAGTATTACTAGAGCGGGAGGGCCGGATACGCAGTATTTT.

The V call is TRBV5-1, the J call TRBJ2-1; 8 positions agree with TRBD1. The germline V gene encodes CDR1 SGHRS and CDR2 YFSETQ. V was clipped by 5 bases and J by 8 bases; unmatched bases: 9. The CDR3 sequence is 14 residues long. The CDR3 DNA follows: TGCGCCAGCAGAATTGGGACAGGAAAAGATGAGCAGTTCTTC. Translation: CASRIGTGKDEQFF.